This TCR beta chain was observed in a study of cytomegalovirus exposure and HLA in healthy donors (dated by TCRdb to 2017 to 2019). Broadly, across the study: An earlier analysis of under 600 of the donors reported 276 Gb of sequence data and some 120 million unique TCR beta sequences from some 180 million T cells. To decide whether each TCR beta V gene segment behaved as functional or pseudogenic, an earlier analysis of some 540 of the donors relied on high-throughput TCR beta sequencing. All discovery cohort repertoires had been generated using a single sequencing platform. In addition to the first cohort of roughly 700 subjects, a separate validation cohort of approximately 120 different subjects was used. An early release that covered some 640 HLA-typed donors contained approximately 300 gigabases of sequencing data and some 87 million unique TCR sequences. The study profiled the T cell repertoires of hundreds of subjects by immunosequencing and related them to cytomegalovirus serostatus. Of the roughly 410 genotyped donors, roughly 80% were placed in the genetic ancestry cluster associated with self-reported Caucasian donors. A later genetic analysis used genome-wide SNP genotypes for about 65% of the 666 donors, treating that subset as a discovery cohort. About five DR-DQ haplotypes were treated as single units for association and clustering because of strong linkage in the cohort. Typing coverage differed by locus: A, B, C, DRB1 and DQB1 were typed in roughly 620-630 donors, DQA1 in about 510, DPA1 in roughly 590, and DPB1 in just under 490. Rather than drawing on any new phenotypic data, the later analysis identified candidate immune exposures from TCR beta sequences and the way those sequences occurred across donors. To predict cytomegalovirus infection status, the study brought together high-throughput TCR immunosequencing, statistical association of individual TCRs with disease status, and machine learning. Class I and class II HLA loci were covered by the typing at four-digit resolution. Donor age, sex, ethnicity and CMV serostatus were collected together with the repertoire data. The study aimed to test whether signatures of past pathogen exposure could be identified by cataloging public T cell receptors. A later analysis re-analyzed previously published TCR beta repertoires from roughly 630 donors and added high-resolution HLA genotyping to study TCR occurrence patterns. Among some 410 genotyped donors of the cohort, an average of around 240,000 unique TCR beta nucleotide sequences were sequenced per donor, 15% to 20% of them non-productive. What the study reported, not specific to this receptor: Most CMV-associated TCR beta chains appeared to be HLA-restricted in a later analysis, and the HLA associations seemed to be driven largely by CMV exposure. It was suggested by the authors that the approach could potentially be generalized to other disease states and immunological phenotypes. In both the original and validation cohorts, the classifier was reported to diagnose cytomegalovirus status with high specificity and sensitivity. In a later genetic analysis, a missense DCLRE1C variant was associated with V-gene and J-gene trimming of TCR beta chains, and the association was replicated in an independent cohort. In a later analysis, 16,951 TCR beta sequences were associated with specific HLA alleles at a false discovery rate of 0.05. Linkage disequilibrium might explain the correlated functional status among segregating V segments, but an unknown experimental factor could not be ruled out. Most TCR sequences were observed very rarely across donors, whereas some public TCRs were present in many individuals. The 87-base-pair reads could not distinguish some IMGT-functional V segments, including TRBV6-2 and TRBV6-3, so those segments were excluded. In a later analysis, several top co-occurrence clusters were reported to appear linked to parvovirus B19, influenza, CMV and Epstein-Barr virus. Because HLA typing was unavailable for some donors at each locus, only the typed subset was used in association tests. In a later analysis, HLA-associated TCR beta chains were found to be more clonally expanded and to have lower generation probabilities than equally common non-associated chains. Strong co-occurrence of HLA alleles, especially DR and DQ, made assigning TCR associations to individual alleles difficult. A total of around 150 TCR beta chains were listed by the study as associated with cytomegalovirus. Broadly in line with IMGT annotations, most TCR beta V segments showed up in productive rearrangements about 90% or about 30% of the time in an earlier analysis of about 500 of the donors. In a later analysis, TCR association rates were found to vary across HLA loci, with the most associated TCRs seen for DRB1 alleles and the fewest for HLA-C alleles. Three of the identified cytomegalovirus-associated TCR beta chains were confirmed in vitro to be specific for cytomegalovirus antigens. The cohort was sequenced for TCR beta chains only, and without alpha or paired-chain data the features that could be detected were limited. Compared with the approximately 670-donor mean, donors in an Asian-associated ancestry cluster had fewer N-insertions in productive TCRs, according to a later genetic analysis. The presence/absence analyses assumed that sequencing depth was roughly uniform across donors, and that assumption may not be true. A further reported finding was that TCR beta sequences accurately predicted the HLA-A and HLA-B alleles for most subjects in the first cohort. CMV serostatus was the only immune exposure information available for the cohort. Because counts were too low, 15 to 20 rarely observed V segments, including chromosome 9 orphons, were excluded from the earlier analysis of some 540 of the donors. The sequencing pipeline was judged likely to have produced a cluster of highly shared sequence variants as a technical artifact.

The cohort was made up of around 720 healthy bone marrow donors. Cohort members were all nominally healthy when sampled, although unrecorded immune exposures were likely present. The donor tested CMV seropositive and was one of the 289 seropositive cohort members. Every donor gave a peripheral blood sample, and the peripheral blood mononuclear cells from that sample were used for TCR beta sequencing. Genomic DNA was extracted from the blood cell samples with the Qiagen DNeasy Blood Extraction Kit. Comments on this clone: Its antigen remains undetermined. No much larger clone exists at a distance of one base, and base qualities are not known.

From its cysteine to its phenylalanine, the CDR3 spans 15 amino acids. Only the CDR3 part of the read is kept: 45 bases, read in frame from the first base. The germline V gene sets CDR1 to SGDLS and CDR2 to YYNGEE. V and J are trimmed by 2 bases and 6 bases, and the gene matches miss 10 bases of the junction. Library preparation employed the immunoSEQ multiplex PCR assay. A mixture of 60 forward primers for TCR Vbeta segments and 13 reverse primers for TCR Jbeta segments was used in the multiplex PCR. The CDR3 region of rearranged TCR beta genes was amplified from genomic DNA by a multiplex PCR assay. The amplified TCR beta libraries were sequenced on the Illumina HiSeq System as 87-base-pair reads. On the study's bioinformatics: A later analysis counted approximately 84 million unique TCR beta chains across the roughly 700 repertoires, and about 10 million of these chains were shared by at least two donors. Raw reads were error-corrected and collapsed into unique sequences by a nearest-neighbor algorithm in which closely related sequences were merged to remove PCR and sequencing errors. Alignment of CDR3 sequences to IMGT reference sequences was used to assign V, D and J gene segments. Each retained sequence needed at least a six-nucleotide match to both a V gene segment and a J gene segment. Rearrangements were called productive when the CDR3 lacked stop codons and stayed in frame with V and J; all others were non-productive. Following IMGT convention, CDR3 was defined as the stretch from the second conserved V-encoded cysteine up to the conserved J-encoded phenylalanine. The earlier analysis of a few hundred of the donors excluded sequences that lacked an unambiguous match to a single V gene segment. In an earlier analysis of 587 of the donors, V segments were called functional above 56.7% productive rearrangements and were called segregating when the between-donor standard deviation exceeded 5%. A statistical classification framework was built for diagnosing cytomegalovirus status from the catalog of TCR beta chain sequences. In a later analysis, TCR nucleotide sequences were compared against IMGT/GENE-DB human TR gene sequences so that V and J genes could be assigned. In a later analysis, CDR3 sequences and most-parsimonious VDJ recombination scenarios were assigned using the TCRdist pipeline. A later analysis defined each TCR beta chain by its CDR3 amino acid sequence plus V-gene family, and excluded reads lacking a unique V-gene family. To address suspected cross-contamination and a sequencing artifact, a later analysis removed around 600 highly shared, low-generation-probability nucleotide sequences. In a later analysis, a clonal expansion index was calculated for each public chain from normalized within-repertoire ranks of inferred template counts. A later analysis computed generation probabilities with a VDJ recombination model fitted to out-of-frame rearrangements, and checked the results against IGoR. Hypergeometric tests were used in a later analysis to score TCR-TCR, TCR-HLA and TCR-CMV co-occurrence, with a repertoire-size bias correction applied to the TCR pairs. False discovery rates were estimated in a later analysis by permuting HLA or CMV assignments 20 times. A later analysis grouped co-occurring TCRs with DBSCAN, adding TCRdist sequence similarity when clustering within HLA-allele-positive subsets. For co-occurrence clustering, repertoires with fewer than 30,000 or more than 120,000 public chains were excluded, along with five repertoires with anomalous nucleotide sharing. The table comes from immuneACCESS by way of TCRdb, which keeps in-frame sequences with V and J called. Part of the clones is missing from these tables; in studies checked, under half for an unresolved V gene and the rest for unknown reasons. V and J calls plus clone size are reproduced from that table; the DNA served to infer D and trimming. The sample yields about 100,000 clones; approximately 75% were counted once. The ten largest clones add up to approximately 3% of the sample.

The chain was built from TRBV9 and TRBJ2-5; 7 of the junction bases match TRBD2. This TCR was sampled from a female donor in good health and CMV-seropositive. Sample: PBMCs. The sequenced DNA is TGTGCCAGCAGCGTCTCTGCGGGAGCCCCCCAGACCCAGTACTTC. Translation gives CASSVSAGAPQTQYF.